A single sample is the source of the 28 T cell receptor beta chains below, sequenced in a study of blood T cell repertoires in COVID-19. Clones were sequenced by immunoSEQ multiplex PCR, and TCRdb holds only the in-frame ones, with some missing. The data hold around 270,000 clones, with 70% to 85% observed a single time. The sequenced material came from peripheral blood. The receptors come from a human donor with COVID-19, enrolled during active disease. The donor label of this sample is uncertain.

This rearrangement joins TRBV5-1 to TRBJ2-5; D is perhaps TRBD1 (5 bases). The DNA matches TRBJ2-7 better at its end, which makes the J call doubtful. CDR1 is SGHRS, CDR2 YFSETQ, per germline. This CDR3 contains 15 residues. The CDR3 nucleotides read TGCGCCAGCAGCTTGGAAGGGGCTTCATTATACGAGCAGTACTTC. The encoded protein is CASSLEGASLYEQYF.

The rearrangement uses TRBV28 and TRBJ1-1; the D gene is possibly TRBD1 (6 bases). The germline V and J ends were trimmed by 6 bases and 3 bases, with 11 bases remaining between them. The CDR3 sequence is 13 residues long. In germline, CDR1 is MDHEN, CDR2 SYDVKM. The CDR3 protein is CASSIWGHTEAFF. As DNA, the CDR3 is TGTGCCAGCAGCATTTGGGGGCACACTGAAGCTTTCTTT.

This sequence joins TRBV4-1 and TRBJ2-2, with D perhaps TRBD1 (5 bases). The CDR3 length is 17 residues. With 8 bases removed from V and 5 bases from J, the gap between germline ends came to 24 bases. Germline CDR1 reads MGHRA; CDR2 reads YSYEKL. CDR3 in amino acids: CASLRRWGAEETGELFF. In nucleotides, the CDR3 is TGCGCCAGCCTAAGACGGTGGGGCGCAGAGGAAACCGGGGAGCTGTTTTTT.

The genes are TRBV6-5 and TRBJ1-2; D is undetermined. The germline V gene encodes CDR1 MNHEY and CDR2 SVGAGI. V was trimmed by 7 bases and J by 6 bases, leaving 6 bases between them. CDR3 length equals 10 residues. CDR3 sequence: CASIGDGYTF. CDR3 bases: TGTGCCAGCATCGGGGATGGCTACACCTTC.

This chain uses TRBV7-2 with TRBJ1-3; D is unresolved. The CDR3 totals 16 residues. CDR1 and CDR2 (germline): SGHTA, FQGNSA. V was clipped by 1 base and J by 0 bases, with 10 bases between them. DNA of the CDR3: TGTGCCAGCAGCTTAGGACCGACTGCCTCTGGAAACACCATATATTTT. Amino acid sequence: CASSLGPTASGNTIYF.

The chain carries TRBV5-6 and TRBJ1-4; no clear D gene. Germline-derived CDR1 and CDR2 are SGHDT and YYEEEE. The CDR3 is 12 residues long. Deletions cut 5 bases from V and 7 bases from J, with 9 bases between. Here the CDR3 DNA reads TGTGCCAGCAGTAAATCCGTTGAAAAACTGTTTTTT. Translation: CASSKSVEKLFF.

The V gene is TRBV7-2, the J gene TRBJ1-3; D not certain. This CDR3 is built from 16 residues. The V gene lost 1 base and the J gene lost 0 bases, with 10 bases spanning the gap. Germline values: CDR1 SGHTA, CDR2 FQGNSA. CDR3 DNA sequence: TGTGCCAGCAGCTTAGGGGCACTTACCTCTGGAAACACCATATATTTT. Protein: CASSLGALTSGNTIYF. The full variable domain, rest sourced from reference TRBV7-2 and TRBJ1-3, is GAGVSQSPSNKVTEKGKDVELRCDPISGHTALYWYRQSLGQGLEFLIYFQGNSAPDKSGLPSDRFSAERTGGSVSTLTIQRTQQEDSAVYLCASSLGALTSGNTIYFGEGSWLTVV.

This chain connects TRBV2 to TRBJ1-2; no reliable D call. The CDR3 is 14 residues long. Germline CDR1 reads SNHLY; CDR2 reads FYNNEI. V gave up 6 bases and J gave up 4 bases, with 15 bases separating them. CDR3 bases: TGTGCCAGCAGGGTCGGGGTTGTTGGCTATGGCTACACCTTC. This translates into CASRVGVVGYGYTF.

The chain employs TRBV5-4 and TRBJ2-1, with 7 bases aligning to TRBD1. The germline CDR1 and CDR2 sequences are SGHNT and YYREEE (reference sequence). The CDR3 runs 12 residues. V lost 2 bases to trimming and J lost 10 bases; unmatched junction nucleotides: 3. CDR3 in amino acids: CASSLQGPEQFF. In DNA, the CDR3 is TGTGCCAGCAGCTTACAGGGGCCCGAGCAGTTCTTC. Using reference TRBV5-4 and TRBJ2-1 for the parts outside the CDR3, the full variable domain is ETGVTQSPTHLIKTRGQQVTLRCSSQSGHNTVSWYQQALGQGPQFIFQYYREEENGRGNFPPRFSGLQFPNYSSELNVNALELDDSALYLCASSLQGPEQFFGPGTRLTVL.

CDR3 nucleotide sequence: TGTGCCAGCAGCTTAATAACAGGCACTGAAGCTTTCTTT. Amino acids: CASSLITGTEAFF. The chain combines TRBV7-2 with TRBJ1-1, with D possibly TRBD1 on 5 matching bases. Germline loops: CDR1 SGHTA, CDR2 FQGNSA. The germline V and J ends were trimmed by 2 bases and 4 bases, with 8 bases remaining between them. The CDR3 is 13 residues long.

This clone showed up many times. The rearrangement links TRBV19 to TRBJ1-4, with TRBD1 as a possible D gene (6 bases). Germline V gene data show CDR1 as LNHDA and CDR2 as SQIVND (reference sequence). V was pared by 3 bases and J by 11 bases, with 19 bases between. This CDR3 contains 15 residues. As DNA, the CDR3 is TGTGCCAGTAGTATCGTGCAACAGGGCCGGGCCAAACTGTTTTTT. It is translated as CASSIVQQGRAKLFF.

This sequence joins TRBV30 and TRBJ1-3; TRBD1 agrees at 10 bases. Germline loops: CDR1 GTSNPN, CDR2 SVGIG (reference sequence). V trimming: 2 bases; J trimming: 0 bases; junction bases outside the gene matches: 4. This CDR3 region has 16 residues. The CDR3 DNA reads TGTGCCTGGAGTAAGGGACAGGGGTTCTCTGGAAACACCATATATTTT. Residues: CAWSKGQGFSGNTIYF.

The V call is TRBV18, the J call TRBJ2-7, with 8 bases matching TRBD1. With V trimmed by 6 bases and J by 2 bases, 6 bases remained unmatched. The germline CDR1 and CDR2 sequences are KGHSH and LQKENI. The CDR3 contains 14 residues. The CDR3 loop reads CASSPLGQAYEQYF. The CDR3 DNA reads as TGTGCCAGCTCGCCATTGGGACAGGCCTACGAGCAGTACTTC.

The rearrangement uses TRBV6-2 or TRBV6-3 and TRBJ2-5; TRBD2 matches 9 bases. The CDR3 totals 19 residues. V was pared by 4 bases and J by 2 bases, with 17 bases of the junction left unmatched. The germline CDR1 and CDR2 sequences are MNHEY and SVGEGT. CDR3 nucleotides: TGTGCCAGCAGTTCTCCGACCGAAGCCATAGCGGGAGTTCAAGAGACCCAGTACTTC. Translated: CASSSPTEAIAGVQETQYF.

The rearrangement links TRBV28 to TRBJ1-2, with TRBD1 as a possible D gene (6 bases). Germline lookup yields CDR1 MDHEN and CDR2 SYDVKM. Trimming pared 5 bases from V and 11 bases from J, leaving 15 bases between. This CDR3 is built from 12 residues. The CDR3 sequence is CASSLRQVLYTF. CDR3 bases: TGTGCCAGCAGTCTGCGACAGGTCCTATACACCTTC.

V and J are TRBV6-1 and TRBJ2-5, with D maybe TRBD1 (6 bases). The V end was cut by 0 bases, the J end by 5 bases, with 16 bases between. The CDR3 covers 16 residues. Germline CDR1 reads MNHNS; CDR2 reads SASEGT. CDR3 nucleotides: TGTGCCAGCAGTGAAGCGCCCTCACAGGGATGGGAGACCCAGTACTTC. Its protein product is CASSEAPSQGWETQYF.

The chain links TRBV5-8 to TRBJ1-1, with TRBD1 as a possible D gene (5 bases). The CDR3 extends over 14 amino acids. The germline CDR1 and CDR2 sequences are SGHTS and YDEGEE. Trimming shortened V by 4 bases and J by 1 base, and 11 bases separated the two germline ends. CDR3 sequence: CASSPLTGNTEAFF. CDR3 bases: TGTGCCAGCAGCCCACTCACAGGGAACACTGAAGCTTTCTTT.

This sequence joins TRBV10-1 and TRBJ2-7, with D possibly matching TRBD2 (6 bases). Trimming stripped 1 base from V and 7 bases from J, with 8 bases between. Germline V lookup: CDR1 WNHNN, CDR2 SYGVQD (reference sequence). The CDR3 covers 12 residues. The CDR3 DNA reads TGCGCCAGCAGTGAGTTGCGGGGAGAGCAGTACTTC. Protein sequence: CASSELRGEQYF.

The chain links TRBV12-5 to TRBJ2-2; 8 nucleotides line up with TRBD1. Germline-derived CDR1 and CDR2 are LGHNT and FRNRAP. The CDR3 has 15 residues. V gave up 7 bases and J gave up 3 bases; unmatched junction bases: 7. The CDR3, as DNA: TGTGCTAGTGCCCTTACAGGGGGTGACACCGGGGAGCTGTTTTTT. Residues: CASALTGGDTGELFF.

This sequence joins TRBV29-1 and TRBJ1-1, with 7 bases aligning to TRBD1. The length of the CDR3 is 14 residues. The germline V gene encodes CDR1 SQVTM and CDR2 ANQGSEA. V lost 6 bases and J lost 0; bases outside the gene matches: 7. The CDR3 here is CSVAAGTVNTEAFF. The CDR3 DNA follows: TGCAGCGTAGCCGCCGGGACAGTGAACACTGAAGCTTTCTTT.

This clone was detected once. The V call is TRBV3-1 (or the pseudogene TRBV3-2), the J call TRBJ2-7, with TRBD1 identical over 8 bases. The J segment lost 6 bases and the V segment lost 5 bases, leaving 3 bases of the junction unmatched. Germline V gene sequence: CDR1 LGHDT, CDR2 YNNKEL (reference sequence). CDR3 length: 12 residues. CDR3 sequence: CASSKDRAEQYF. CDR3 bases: TGTGCCAGCAGCAAGGACAGGGCCGAGCAGTACTTC.

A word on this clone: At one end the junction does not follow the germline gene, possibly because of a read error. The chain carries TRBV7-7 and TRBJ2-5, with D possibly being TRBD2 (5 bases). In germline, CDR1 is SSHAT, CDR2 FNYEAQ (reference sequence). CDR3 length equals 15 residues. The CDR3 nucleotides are TGTGCTAGCAGCTTAGGCGGGTCAATGCAAGAGACCCAGTACTTC. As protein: CASSLGGSMQETQYF.

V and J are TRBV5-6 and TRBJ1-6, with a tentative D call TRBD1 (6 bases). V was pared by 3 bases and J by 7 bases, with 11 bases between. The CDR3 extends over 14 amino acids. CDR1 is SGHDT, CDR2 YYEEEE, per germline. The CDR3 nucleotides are TGTGCCAGCAGCTCGGACAGCAAGAATTCACCCCTCCACTTT. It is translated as CASSSDSKNSPLHF.

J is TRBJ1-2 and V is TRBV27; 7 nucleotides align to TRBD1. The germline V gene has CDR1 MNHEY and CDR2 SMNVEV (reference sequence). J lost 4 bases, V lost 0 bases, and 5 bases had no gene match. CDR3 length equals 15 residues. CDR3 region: CASSLSGGAGYGYTF. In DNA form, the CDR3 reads TGTGCCAGCAGTTTATCAGGGGGCGCGGGCTATGGCTACACCTTC.

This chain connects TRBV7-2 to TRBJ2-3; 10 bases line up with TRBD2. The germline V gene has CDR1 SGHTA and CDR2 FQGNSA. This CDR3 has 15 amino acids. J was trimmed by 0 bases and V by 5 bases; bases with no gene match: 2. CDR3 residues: CASSGGLASTDTQYF. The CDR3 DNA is TGTGCCAGCAGCGGGGGACTAGCGAGCACAGATACGCAGTATTTT.

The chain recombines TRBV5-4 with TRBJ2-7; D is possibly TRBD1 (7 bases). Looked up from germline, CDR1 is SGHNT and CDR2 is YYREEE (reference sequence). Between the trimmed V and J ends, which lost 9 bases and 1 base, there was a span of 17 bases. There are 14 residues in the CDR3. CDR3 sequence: CATGGQGGSYEQYF. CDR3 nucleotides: TGTGCCACCGGCGGGCAGGGGGGATCCTACGAGCAGTACTTC.

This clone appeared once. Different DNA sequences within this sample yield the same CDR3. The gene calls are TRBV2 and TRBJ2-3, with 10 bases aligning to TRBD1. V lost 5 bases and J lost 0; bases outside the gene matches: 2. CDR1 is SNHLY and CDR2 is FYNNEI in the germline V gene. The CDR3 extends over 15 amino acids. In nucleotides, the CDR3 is TGTGCCAGCAGTCGGGACAGGGGTAGCACAGATACGCAGTATTTT. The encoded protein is CASSRDRGSTDTQYF.

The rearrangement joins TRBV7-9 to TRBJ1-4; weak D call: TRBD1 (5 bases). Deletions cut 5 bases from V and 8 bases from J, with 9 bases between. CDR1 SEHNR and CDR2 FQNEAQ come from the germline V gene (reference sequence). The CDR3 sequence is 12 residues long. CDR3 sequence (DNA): TGTGCCAGCAGCCGGGGGGAGGAAAAACTGTTTTTT. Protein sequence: CASSRGEEKLFF.